This TCR beta chain was sequenced for a study of shared clonotypes between healthy human individuals. Study observations and caveats: Naive CD4 clonotypes were shared across a few donors at about 5.3%. Sampling was confined to blood; repertoires within tissues likely differ.

V lost 3 bases to trimming and J lost 2 bases, with 7 bases between them. Germline V gives CDR1 SGHKS, CDR2 YYEKEE (reference sequence). This CDR3 contains 13 residues. Deep-level assay runs were performed. Profiling relied on immunoSEQ multiplex PCR, and the TCRdb table lists in-frame clones only, not all of them. This sample carries 190,000 or so clones, approximately 61% of them seen once, and the ten largest clones take over 9.5%. In its sample, this clone was seen a few times. What it recognizes is unknown. A CD45RA-negative memory subset and a CD45RA+ naive subset were separated from the CD4+ cells.

The origin of this receptor is a man aged 25-45 years in good health. The rearrangement joins TRBV5-5 to TRBJ2-3, with D possibly being TRBD1 (5 bases). The sample was memory CD4+ T cells sorted from blood. Subset indicated: CD45RA-negative fraction. CDR3: CASSWGFTDTQYF. CDR3 nucleotide sequence: TGTGCCAGCAGCTGGGGCTTCACAGATACGCAGTATTTT. The variable domain in full, with the rest retrieved from reference TRBV5-5 and TRBJ2-3, is DAGVTQSPTHLIKTRGQQVTLRCSPISGHKSVSWYQQVLGQGPQFIFQYYEKEERGRGNFPDRFSARQFPNYSSELNVNALLLGDSALYLCASSWGFTDTQYFGPGTRLTVL.